A few counts support the clone carrying this TCR beta chain. Its antigen remains unknown. The data are from a study of response to subunit inactivated influenza vaccine. TCRdb itself ran the RT-PCR reads through MiXCR, one entry per CDR3 protein. This table has about 570,000 distinct CDR3 sequences, 11% appearing once. Overall study findings and caveats: Each seasonal influenza vaccination recruits few new T cells, the authors suggested.

The germline V gene encodes CDR1 SQVTM and CDR2 ANQGSEA. V dropped 3 bases and J dropped 2 bases, with 8 bases sitting between them. This CDR3 has 14 amino acids. These same data were also listed under a study on T cells expressing NK-cell markers. That source adds: Making the TCR beta cDNA relied on 5'RACE template switching with UMIs. According to the study, TCR beta repertoires originated from sorted CD3+CD56+NKG2C+, CD3+CD56+NKG2C- and CD3+CD56-NKG2C+ T cells. As a fraction of CD8+ T cells, dominant NKG2C+ clonotypes reached roughly 1.0-7.5% in over 5 donors.

This chain joins TRBV29-1 and TRBJ2-6, with D unclear. The specimen was PBMCs from blood, collected on the day of vaccination. The clonotype comes from a man between 45 and 60 years old who received an inactivated influenza vaccine. DNA of the CDR3: TGCAGCGTTGAGCAGAAAGCTGGGGCCAACGTCCTGACTTTC. Its protein product is CSVEQKAGANVLTF.